These T cell receptor beta chains were read from a single sample in a study of blood T cells in healthy people across ages. TCRdb re-analysed the 5' RACE reads in MiXCR, keeping a single row per CDR3 protein. The repertoire has 800,000 to 950,000 distinct CDR3 sequences, 25% to 30% of them found once; the top ten carry roughly 10%. The sample also formed part of further work on T cells of mothers and their children.

Sequenced sample: blood. Receptors were obtained from a woman between 40 and 55 years old in good health. Each CDR3 is given with its conserved first and last residue. A D gene is named only where the DNA matches it firmly. Clone size appears in some rows only: once, few, many, or a class for an expanded clone.

j_gene,v_gene,d_gene,abundance,CDR3aa,CDR3nt
TRBJ2-4,TRBV25-1,TRBD1,many,CASSKTGLSGKNIQYF,TGTGCCAGCAGTAAGACAGGGTTGTCAGGCAAAAACATTCAGTACTTC
TRBJ1-1,TRBV18,NA,NA,CASSPSGVEAFF,TGTGCCAGCTCACCCTCCGGGGTGGAAGCTTTCTTT
TRBJ2-1,TRBV12-3/TRBV12-4,TRBD1,NA,CASASDRGKNEQFF,TGTGCCAGCGCCTCGGACAGGGGGAAGAATGAGCAGTTCTTC
TRBJ1-2,TRBV5-1,NA,few,CASSPGVTDYGYTF,TGCGCCAGCAGCCCTGGGGTGACTGACTATGGCTACACCTTC
TRBJ1-1,TRBV7-9,TRBD1,NA,CASSFRTGGIEAFF,TGTGCCAGCAGCTTCAGGACAGGGGGCATTGAAGCTTTCTTT
TRBJ2-5,TRBV29-1,TRBD1,many,CSGKAGGQETQYF,TGCAGCGGGAAAGCAGGGGGACAGGAGACCCAGTACTTC
TRBJ1-2,TRBV5-1,NA,NA,CASSLDYSYGYTF,TGCGCCAGCAGCTTGGACTACTCCTATGGCTACACCTTC
TRBJ2-3,TRBV5-6,NA,NA,CASSTGQGGSDTQYF,TGTGCCAGCAGCACAGGACAGGGAGGGTCAGATACGCAGTATTTT
TRBJ2-1,TRBV18,NA,many,CASSPQGRHVGNEQFF,TGTGCCAGCTCACCGCAGGGGAGACACGTTGGGAATGAGCAGTTCTTC
TRBJ1-1,TRBV7-6,TRBD1,few,CASSAQGGAEAFF,TGTGCCAGCAGCGCACAGGGGGGCGCTGAAGCTTTCTTT
TRBJ1-1,TRBV4-1,NA,few,CASSQVKSSVTEAFF,TGCGCCAGCAGCCAAGTGAAATCGTCGGTAACTGAAGCTTTCTTT
TRBJ2-5,TRBV28,NA,NA,CASSLSVGHDQETQYF,TGTGCCAGCAGTTTATCGGTTGGGCACGACCAAGAGACCCAGTACTTC
TRBJ2-5,TRBV15,TRBD2,NA,CATSGRGGSETQYF,TGTGCCACCAGCGGACGCGGGGGGAGTGAGACCCAGTACTTC
TRBJ1-6,TRBV20-1,NA,few,CSAIQRSSYNSPLHF,TGCAGTGCCATTCAGAGAAGCTCCTATAATTCACCCCTCCACTTT
TRBJ2-2,TRBV4-1,TRBD2,NA,CASSQGNLAGFTGELFF,TGCGCCAGCAGCCAAGGGAATCTAGCGGGGTTCACCGGGGAGCTGTTTTTT
TRBJ1-2,TRBV7-2,NA,NA,CASATSGAYYGYTF,TGTGCCAGCGCCACCTCAGGGGCCTACTATGGCTACACCTTC
TRBJ2-1,TRBV6-1,NA,NA,CASKVNRDPWYNEQFF,TGTGCCAGCAAAGTAAACAGGGACCCCTGGTACAATGAGCAGTTCTTC
TRBJ2-7,TRBV5-1,TRBD2,many,CASSLYGGGAEQYF,TGCGCCAGCAGCTTGTACGGGGGGGGAGCCGAGCAGTACTTC
TRBJ2-6,TRBV28,NA,few,CATLTTPGANVLTF,TGTGCCACCCTGACTACGCCTGGGGCCAACGTCCTGACTTTC
TRBJ2-7,TRBV5-1,NA,few,CASSLRIGLYEQYF,TGCGCCAGCAGCTTGCGGATTGGGCTTTACGAGCAGTACTTC
TRBJ2-7,TRBV29-1,NA,NA,CSVRPGFGVEQYF,TGCAGCGTGCGGCCAGGGTTCGGTGTCGAGCAGTACTTC
TRBJ2-7,TRBV20-1,TRBD2,many,CSAPGVAGGYNEQYF,TGCAGTGCGCCGGGGGTAGCGGGGGGGTATAACGAGCAGTACTTC
TRBJ1-2,TRBV20-1,NA,many,CSASPRTVPFYGYTF,TGCAGTGCTAGCCCCAGGACAGTTCCTTTCTATGGCTACACCTTC
TRBJ2-5,TRBV7-9,NA,few,CASSLAGSGVETQYF,TGTGCCAGCAGCTTAGCGGGGAGCGGCGTGGAGACCCAGTACTTC
TRBJ2-1,TRBV4-1,TRBD2,NA,CASSQDPSGGLPSYNEQFF,TGCGCCAGCAGCCAAGATCCTAGCGGGGGCCTTCCCTCCTACAATGAGCAGTTCTTC
TRBJ1-2,TRBV3-1,TRBD1,once,CTSSQPGQGEYGYTF,TGTACCAGCAGCCAACCGGGACAGGGGGAATATGGCTACACCTTC
TRBJ2-7,TRBV9,TRBD2,NA,CASSPWRGGKYEQYF,TGTGCCAGCAGCCCTTGGCGGGGGGGGAAATACGAGCAGTACTTC
TRBJ2-7,TRBV18,NA,NA,CASSKDRRSDEQYF,TGTGCCAGCTCCAAGGACCGGCGTTCGGACGAGCAGTACTTC
TRBJ2-7,TRBV20-1,TRBD2,many,CSETLSGTSGRSYEQYF,TGCAGTGAGACGCTTTCCGGGACTAGCGGGAGATCCTACGAGCAGTACTTC
TRBJ1-2,TRBV9,NA,NA,CASSATPGDSYGYTF,TGTGCCAGCAGCGCAACTCCAGGGGATAGCTATGGCTACACCTTC
TRBJ2-7,TRBV2,NA,few,CASRELGYEQYF,TGTGCCAGCAGGGAACTCGGCTACGAGCAGTACTTC
TRBJ1-2,TRBV5-1,TRBD1,NA,CASSADRRIYTF,TGCGCCAGCAGCGCGGACAGGAGGATATACACCTTC
TRBJ2-5,TRBV7-8,TRBD2,NA,CASSLVAGTASWETQYF,TGTGCCAGCAGCTTAGTAGCGGGGACGGCTTCGTGGGAGACCCAGTACTTC
TRBJ1-1,TRBV7-2,NA,many,CASSLDGGVGTEAFF,TGTGCCAGCAGCTTAGATGGGGGCGTGGGGACTGAAGCTTTCTTT
TRBJ1-5,TRBV12-3/TRBV12-4,NA,NA,CASSLAGLRDQPQHF,TGTGCCAGCAGTTTAGCGGGGTTAAGGGATCAGCCCCAGCATTTT
TRBJ2-7,TRBV18,NA,NA,CATTDMGRNPSYEQYF,TGTGCCACTACCGATATGGGGAGAAACCCCTCCTACGAGCAGTACTTC
TRBJ1-1,TRBV7-2,TRBD1,few,CASSLEDRAPEAFF,TGTGCCAGCAGCTTAGAGGACAGGGCGCCTGAAGCTTTCTTT
TRBJ1-1,TRBV20-1,NA,NA,CSARDPAGGTEAFF,TGCAGTGCTAGAGATCCCGCGGGGGGCACTGAAGCTTTCTTT
TRBJ1-2,TRBV18,TRBD1,NA,CASSASNSPGGYGYTF,TGTGCCAGCTCAGCTTCAAATTCTCCAGGGGGCTATGGCTACACCTTC
TRBJ1-1,TRBV6-4,NA,NA,CASRAGGNTEAFF,TGTGCCAGCAGGGCCGGTGGAAACACTGAAGCTTTCTTT
TRBJ2-6,TRBV20-1,NA,many,CSARDSGANVLTF,TGCAGTGCTAGAGATTCCGGGGCCAACGTCCTGACTTTC
TRBJ2-3,TRBV7-2,NA,NA,CASSPRPGSYTDTQYF,TGTGCCAGCAGCCCCCGCCCGGGGTCTTATACAGATACGCAGTATTTT
TRBJ2-1,TRBV24-1,NA,many,CATSDPGRSSYNEQFF,TGTGCCACCAGTGACCCTGGACGCAGCTCCTACAATGAGCAGTTCTTC
TRBJ2-1,TRBV7-3,NA,many,CASSSAIDRAGNEQFF,TGTGCCAGCAGCTCCGCCATCGATCGGGCGGGAAATGAGCAGTTCTTC
TRBJ2-5,TRBV25-1,TRBD1,few,CASSEFGKVGGWETQYF,TGTGCCAGCAGTGAATTTGGTAAAGTAGGGGGCTGGGAGACCCAGTACTTC
TRBJ1-1,TRBV5-1,TRBD1,many,CASSLAQTGTAEAFF,TGCGCCAGCAGCTTGGCCCAGACAGGGACCGCTGAAGCTTTCTTT
TRBJ2-3,TRBV20-1,TRBD2,few,CSARDQGLALQDTQYF,TGCAGTGCTAGAGATCAGGGACTAGCGCTTCAAGATACGCAGTATTTT